The 9 T cell receptor beta chains presented below share a single source sample, sequenced in a study of beta chain features in type 1 diabetes. General study findings and limits: TCRB CDR3s from Type 1 diabetes patients were moderately but significantly shorter in all four CD4+ subsets.

Sequencing targeted expressed TCRB transcripts, as all isolated RNA had been reverse transcribed. Assay: immunoSEQ multiplex PCR; the TCRdb copy retains only in-frame clones and omits some. The sample records roughly 250,000 clones, around 21% being singletons. These receptors' targets are unknown. Sequencing input: naive CD4+ T cells from blood. The receptor set was obtained from a woman aged 40-49 years with type 1 diabetes.

The chain couples TRBV9 to TRBJ2-7; D gene unclear. From germline, CDR1 is SGDLS and CDR2 YYNGEE. V lost 0 bases and J 4 bases, leaving 11 bases between the germline ends. The CDR3 spans 14 residues. CDR3 residues: CASSVEQTGYEQYF. The CDR3 DNA sequence: TGTGCCAGCAGCGTAGAGCAGACCGGGTACGAGCAGTACTTC.

This clone has a handful of counts. The chain joins TRBV7-2 to TRBJ2-1, with 10 positions matching TRBD2. CDR3 length: 16 residues. Germline V gives CDR1 SGHTA, CDR2 FQGNSA. The V and J ends lost 0 bases and 5 bases, in that order; junction bases with no gene match: 4. The CDR3 DNA follows: TGTGCCAGCAGCTTAGCTAGCGGGGGGATCCACAATGAGCAGTTCTTC. Protein sequence: CASSLASGGIHNEQFF.

The chain links TRBV15 to TRBJ2-7, with D uncertain. The CDR3 totals 13 residues. CDR1 LNHNV and CDR2 YYDKDF come from the germline V gene (reference sequence). V lost 1 base and J 6 bases, leaving 10 bases between the germline ends. The chain's CDR3 is CATSRGPSPEQYF. The CDR3 DNA is TGTGCCACCAGCAGAGGCCCTAGTCCCGAGCAGTACTTC.

The chain combines TRBV29-1 with TRBJ2-1; D is possibly TRBD2 (5 bases). The length of the CDR3 is 13 residues. Trimming took off 6 bases at V and 9 bases at J, with 18 bases between the two ends. Germline CDR1 is SQVTM and CDR2 is ANQGSEA. The CDR3 bases are TGCAGCGTGCGGGCGCGAGGTCTCGGTGAGCAGTTCTTC. This translates into CSVRARGLGEQFF.

This clone showed up just a few times. This rearrangement joins TRBV18 to TRBJ2-2; D perhaps matches TRBD1 (5 bases). Germline lookup yields CDR1 KGHSH and CDR2 LQKENI. V lost 0 bases, J lost 5 bases, and 13 bases lay in between. This CDR3 has 16 residues. CDR3 in amino acids: CASSPPGQEGTGELFF. DNA of the CDR3: TGTGCCAGCTCACCACCGGGGCAGGAAGGGACCGGGGAGCTGTTTTTT.

The chain recombines TRBV28 with TRBJ2-1; 7 bases line up with TRBD2. This CDR3 is built from 15 residues. Germline-derived CDR1 and CDR2 are MDHEN and SYDVKM. V shed 6 bases and J 3 bases; nucleotides not matched to a gene: 8. The CDR3 region has the DNA TGTGCCAGCAGCTTAGCGGGTAAGAACTACAATGAGCAGTTCTTC. Its protein product is CASSLAGKNYNEQFF.

This rearrangement joins TRBV29-1 to TRBJ2-1, with 8 bases that match TRBD2. V shed 4 bases, J shed 4 bases, and the junction held 9 bases outside the gene matches. CDR1 and CDR2 from the germline V gene are SQVTM and ANQGSEA. This CDR3 has 15 residues. The CDR3 DNA reads TGCAGCGTTGTGTGGGGACTAGACACATACAATGAGCAGTTCTTC. The encoded protein is CSVVWGLDTYNEQFF.

The table lists this clone with a few counts. The chain employs TRBV4-2 and TRBJ2-5; perhaps TRBD1 as D (5 bases). Trimming took 4 bases from V and 5 from J, leaving 11 bases between them. CDR3 length: 13 amino acids. Germline-derived CDR1 and CDR2 are LGHNA and YNFKEQ. The CDR3 DNA reads TGTGCCAGCAGCCGCAGGGTCGCCGAGACCCAGTACTTC. Translation: CASSRRVAETQYF.

V gene TRBV27 combines with J gene TRBJ2-4, with a possible D match to TRBD2 (6 bases). The V end lost 3 bases, the J end lost 0 bases, and 15 bases lay between the germline ends. CDR1 MNHEY and CDR2 SMNVEV come from the germline V gene (reference sequence). The CDR3 sequence is 17 residues long. This CDR3 is CASSLNGGGGAKNIQYF. DNA for the CDR3: TGTGCCAGCAGTTTGAACGGGGGAGGTGGAGCCAAAAACATTCAGTACTTC.